This T cell receptor (beta chain) was captured in a study of vaccination and CD4 T cells after COVID-19 (dated by TCRdb to 2021 to 2024). Concerning the study at large: Convalescent patients had a positive SARS-CoV-2 result on nasal swab PCR, and of these patients, nine had mild disease and one had severe disease. Six males and four females were included in the convalescent cohort, with two Hispanic individuals, seven Caucasians, two Asians and one multiracial person represented. Each participant got two doses of either the Pfizer-BioNTech BNT162b2 vaccine (n=8) or the Moderna mRNA-1273 vaccine (n=2). Post-COVID blood samples from convalescent patients were collected a median of about 100 days after diagnosis, with a range of 35 to 161 days. Post-vaccine blood samples were taken a median of 72 days after the second vaccine dose, with a range of roughly 13 to 250 days. Overlapping spike peptide pools from SARS-CoV-2 and from the common cold coronaviruses HCoV-NL63, HCoV-OC43 and HCoV-229E were used as culture stimuli. Control cultures used a CEFX viral epitope pool as positive control, an HIV-1 Nef peptide pool as negative control, or no peptide. The spike-specific CD4+ TCR repertoire was compared before and after mRNA vaccination in approximately 9 COVID-19 convalescent patients and several infection-naive healthy vaccine recipients.

According to the germline V gene, CDR1 reads MNHNS and CDR2 reads SASEGT. V is clipped by 9 bases and J by 0 bases, and the sequence between their germline boundaries is 12 bases long. The CDR3 goes from the cysteine to the phenylalanine over 14 residues. CDR3 DNA is the only sequence kept; it has 42 bases, read in frame from the first base. Of note for this clonotype: The antigen it recognizes is unknown. No quality values exist for individual bases; no much larger clone is one base distant.

Taken with the paper, the label for treatment or condition translates to: approximately 9-day PBMC culture with coronavirus spike peptide pools or control peptides (ViraFEST assay). The ViraFEST assay was used in the study, in which antigen-specific T cells were expanded with peptide pools and expanded clonotypes were subsequently identified by TCR sequencing. The positive SARS-CoV-2 PCR tests of the convalescent patients were dated from March to December 2020, before the Alpha, Beta and Delta variants emerged in the United States. Each well held two million PBMCs cultured with 9 to 10 ug/ml peptide pools in IMDM containing roughly 5% human AB serum and roughly 10 IU/ml IL-2. On days 3 and 7, half of the culture medium was replaced with fresh IL-2-containing medium. Once the cells had been in culture for about 10 days, the EasySep CD4+ T cell isolation kit was used to isolate CD4+ T cells by negative selection. Ficoll-Paque Plus gradient centrifugation was used to isolate PBMCs from whole blood, and the isolated PBMCs were then either used fresh or cryopreserved at -140C. Each culture condition was generally run in triplicate wells.

Findings and caveats that apply to the study as a whole: Of the vaccine-specific clones found in convalescent patients, nearly all (304 of 307) were mono-reactive for SARS-CoV-2 spike instead of being cross-reactive with common cold coronaviruses. The number of convalescent patients in the study was relatively small, and the study did not examine early timepoints following natural infection. In convalescent patients, a median roughly 85% of post-vaccine SARS-CoV-2-reactive clones were detected only after vaccination, suggesting vaccine-specific priming. An increase in the median number of SARS-CoV-2-reactive clonotypes from 21 after infection to a few dozen after vaccination was observed, but the change was not found to be significant.

Library creation used PCR. DNA from cultured CD4+ T cells underwent TCR sequencing with the Oncomine TCR Beta short-read assay at the Johns Hopkins FTIC core. Genomic DNA was extracted from the cultured CD4+ T cells with the QIAamp micro DNA kit. The Oncomine TCR Beta libraries from cultured CD4+ T cells were pooled using unique dual indexes and then sequenced on an Illumina iSeq 100. Per the original workflow: Non-productive sequences were removed, and CDR3s that did not start with C, did not end with F or W, or were shorter than 7 amino acids were discarded. The MANAFEST web application was used to identify antigen-specific clonotypes by comparing peptide-stimulated wells against reference wells and other culture wells. To be called positive, a clone needed an FDR below 0.05, an odds ratio above 5, and a productive frequency above 0.1% in at least two of three replicate wells. A clonotype counted as cross-reactive if it showed significant expansion both in the SARS-CoV-2 spike wells and in at least one common cold coronavirus spike condition. Levenshtein distances (stringdist) and unrooted phylogenetic trees (ape) in R version 3.6.1 were used to assess CDR3 homology. The public reads were reanalyzed by TCRdb: fastp trimming at Q25, MiXCR alignment, in-frame beta chains only. Each record represents a unique CDR3 protein, reported with the most common genes and DNA among its rows. The V and J calls shown here were made by TCRdb, not taken from the authors' results. In this sample the table shows approximately 20,000 distinct CDR3 sequences, around 42% of which occur a single time. The ten largest make up around 2.9% of the sample.

The sequence came from a human donor who had recovered from COVID-19. The rearrangement combines TRBV6-1 with TRBJ1-5; 6 matching bases give a weak D call of TRBD1. The sequencing used CD4+ T cells from blood, cultured in vitro, collected after SARS-CoV-2 vaccination. The CDR3 here reads CASRQETSNQPQHF. The DNA is TGTGCCAGTAGACAGGAAACTAGCAATCAGCCCCAGCATTTT.